This TCR beta chain was recovered during a study of early stage breast cancer tumors. Of note for this clone: What it binds is not known.

General study results and limits: Compared with adjacent normal breast, tumors showed around 2.5-fold denser, more clonal T cells.

TCRdb's copy holds only in-frame clones and misses some; the assay was immunoSEQ multiplex PCR. The sample has fewer than 70,000 clones; 65% to 80% are singletons. Trimming stripped 0 bases from V and 2 bases from J, with 11 bases between. CDR1 and CDR2 (germline): SGHTA, FQGNSA. The CDR3 has 15 amino acids. The receptor's source is a person in their twenties or thirties with breast cancer. J is TRBJ2-7 and V is TRBV7-2; no definite D call. Material for sequencing was blood. CDR3 DNA: TGTGCCAGCAGCTTAGCAGGGTCCAGGACCTACGAGCAGTACTTC. Residues: CASSLAGSRTYEQYF.